A single sample gave rise to the 9 T cell receptor beta chains below, sequenced in a study of preoperative IRX-2 immunotherapy in early breast cancer. Sequencing was performed with immunoSEQ multiplex PCR; in TCRdb, only in-frame clones are kept and a portion is missing. The table has about 98,000 clones, approximately 90% seen once. Treatment defined: preoperative locoregional IRX-2 cytokine immunotherapy. This specimen was tumor tissue, taken after IRX-2 immunotherapy. The origin of the receptors is a human donor with breast cancer.

The chain uses TRBV28 and TRBJ2-7, with 9 bases matching TRBD1. Per germline, CDR1 MDHEN and CDR2 SYDVKM. V lost 2 bases to trimming and J lost 2 bases; unmatched junction nucleotides: 1. This CDR3 has 14 amino acids. The CDR3 is CASSLGTGPYEQYF. For the CDR3, the DNA is TGTGCCAGCAGTTTAGGGACAGGGCCCTACGAGCAGTACTTC.

This clone appeared once. The chain links TRBV28 to TRBJ1-2; 7 positions match TRBD1. CDR1 MDHEN and CDR2 SYDVKM come from the germline V gene. Germline trimming cut 11 bases from V and 1 base from J; bases unmatched to any gene: 10. The CDR3 is made up of 14 amino acids. CDR3 nucleotides: TGTGCCGTGTGGGGCCAGGGGGATAACTATGGCTACACCTTC. Its translation: CAVWGQGDNYGYTF.

This chain joins TRBV30 and TRBJ2-1; 9 bases are a match to TRBD2. Germline values: CDR1 GTSNPN, CDR2 SVGIG (reference sequence). The CDR3 has 13 residues. Losses at the gene ends were 8 bases for V and 0 bases for J; bases not matched to a gene: 2. The CDR3 coding sequence is TGTGCCCGAGCGGGAGGCTCCTACAATGAGCAGTTCTTC. It encodes CARAGGSYNEQFF.

J is TRBJ1-4 and V is TRBV18, with a tentative D call TRBD1 (6 bases). Per the germline V gene, CDR1 is KGHSH and CDR2 is LQKENI. V was trimmed by 1 base and J by 0 bases, leaving 15 bases between them. The CDR3 runs 18 residues. In nucleotides, the CDR3 is TGTGCCAGCTCACCACGGGCAGTCAGGGGAGCAACTAATGAAAAACTGTTTTTT. Protein: CASSPRAVRGATNEKLFF.

V and J are TRBV6-8 and TRBJ1-1, with D uncertain. The germline V and J ends were trimmed by 7 bases and 7 bases, with 16 bases remaining between them. The CDR3 contains 13 residues. Germline V gene data show CDR1 as MNHGY and CDR2 as SAAAGT. In nucleotides, the CDR3 is TGTGCCAGCAATTTATTAGGGATCGGTGAAGCTTTCTTT. It is translated as CASNLLGIGEAFF.

The chain employs TRBV6-7 and TRBJ1-1, with no clear D. TRBV6-7 falls under the ORF class, with uncertain function. V was clipped by 7 bases and J by 0 bases, with 3 bases between them. The CDR3 runs to 11 residues. CDR3 sequence reads: CASMLNTEAFF. The CDR3 DNA reads TGTGCCAGCATGTTGAACACTGAAGCTTTCTTT.

The J gene is TRBJ1-3, the V gene TRBV28; 7 bases are a match to TRBD1. After removal of 6 bases from V and 0 bases from J, the junction contained 14 bases not matched to a gene. This CDR3 contains 18 residues. The germline V gene encodes CDR1 MDHEN and CDR2 SYDVKM. The CDR3 DNA reads TGTGCCAGCAGCACGGGACAGTTCCTTCATTACTCTGGAAACACCATATATTTT. Its translation: CASSTGQFLHYSGNTIYF.

The V and J genes are TRBV6-8 and TRBJ1-2, with D possibly matching TRBD1 (6 bases). Germline V gene sequence: CDR1 MNHGY, CDR2 SAAAGT. The CDR3 has 12 residues. V dropped 5 bases and J dropped 8 bases, with 12 bases sitting between them. CDR3 amino acids: CASSNQGRGYTF. The DNA of the CDR3 is TGTGCCAGCAGTAACCAGGGGAGGGGCTACACCTTC.

The chain couples TRBV5-1 to TRBJ1-2; possible D gene TRBD1, 5 bases. V gave up 4 bases and J gave up 1 base, with 14 bases separating them. Germline V CDR1 and CDR2: SGHRS, YFSETQ. This CDR3 is built from 15 residues. The CDR3 region is CASSLPGPRNYGYTF. The CDR3 DNA is TGCGCCAGCAGCCTTCCGGGGCCCCGTAACTATGGCTACACCTTC. The full variable domain, completed using reference TRBV5-1 and TRBJ1-2, is KAGVTQTPRYLIKTRGQQVTLSCSPISGHRSVSWYQQTPGQGLQFLFEYFSETQRNKGNFPGRFSGRQFSNSRSEMNVSTLELGDSALYLCASSLPGPRNYGYTFGSGTRLTVV.